Described below is a single T cell receptor beta chain sequence and its context. V was pared by 2 bases and J by 7 bases, with 1 base of the junction left unmatched. Germline CDR1 is KGHSH and CDR2 is LQKENI. CDR3 length: 13 amino acids. Libraries were prepared by immunoSEQ multiplex PCR; TCRdb keeps only in-frame clonotypes and omits some of them. This sample has under 350,000 clones, with 90% found just once. This specimen comes from a study of blood T cell repertoires in COVID-19. Study information: COVID-19 samples collected from the United States, Italy and Spain covered acute and convalescent phases.

Recruitment covered fewer than 25 US areas and drew participants whose ages spanned about 18 to 90 years. Cohort assignment relied on participant-reported clinical history. Two consecutive negative NP/OP PCR tests, clearance, or resolved symptoms defined Cohort 3 recovery. The sequenced sample was PBMCs or T cells enriched from blood (not recorded which). The chain employs TRBV18 and TRBJ1-4; 7 nucleotides agree with TRBD1. The receptor was derived from a man in his sixties who had recovered from COVID-19. As DNA, the CDR3 is TGTGCCAGCTCACCAGGGACAGTTGAAAAACTGTTTTTT. This codes for CASSPGTVEKLFF.